The 19 T cell receptor beta chains below all came from one sample that was sequenced in a study of T cell responses to AZD1222 COVID-19 vaccine. The table came from immunoSEQ multiplex PCR; TCRdb's copy has only in-frame clones and leaves some out. The table has about 160,000 clones, about 92% seen once. This sample comprised peripheral blood, obtained 28 days after the second AZD1222 dose. All receptors come from an adult who received the AZD1222 COVID-19 vaccine.

The chain couples TRBV19 to TRBJ1-6; D remains unclear. The CDR3 spans 14 residues. Germline V CDR1 and CDR2: LNHDA, SQIVND (reference sequence). Trimming left V 8 bases short and J 0 bases short, with 8 bases between. Here the CDR3 DNA reads TGTGCCAGTGCGGAGAGCTCCTATAATTCACCCCTCCACTTT. The encoded protein is CASAESSYNSPLHF.

This clone was found a few times. The gene calls are TRBV7-2 and TRBJ2-7, with a possible D match to TRBD2 (6 bases). Trimming pared 4 bases from V and 0 bases from J, leaving 7 bases between. The germline V gene encodes CDR1 SGHTA and CDR2 FQGNSA. CDR3 length: 13 amino acids. CDR3 sequence: CASSWGGSYEQYF. DNA for the CDR3: TGTGCCAGCAGCTGGGGAGGCTCCTACGAGCAGTACTTC.

The CDR3 DNA reads TGTGCCAGTAGTATAGGCTGGCAGGGGGCCAATGGCTACACCTTC. This codes for CASSIGWQGANGYTF. The chain uses TRBV19 and TRBJ1-2; 8 bases match TRBD1. The CDR3 has 15 amino acids. Germline V CDR1 and CDR2: LNHDA, SQIVND (reference sequence). The J segment lost 6 bases and the V segment lost 1 base, leaving 7 bases of the junction unmatched.

The chain recombines TRBV11-2 with TRBJ1-1; 10 bases line up with TRBD1. Trimming cost V 5 bases and J 7 bases; bases outside gene matches: 4. This CDR3 has 13 residues. The germline V gene encodes CDR1 SGHAT and CDR2 FQNNGV. The CDR3 sequence: CASSPGDRGEAFF. The CDR3 DNA reads as TGTGCCAGCAGCCCGGGGGACAGGGGTGAAGCTTTCTTT.

This chain uses TRBV9 with TRBJ2-2, with 10 bases matching TRBD2. CDR3 length: 16 amino acids. V was clipped by 0 bases and J by 1 base; unmatched bases: 0. The V gene's germline CDR1 is SGDLS and CDR2 YYNGEE. The DNA of the CDR3 is TGTGCCAGCAGCGTAGGACTAGCGGGGAACACCGGGGAGCTGTTTTTT. It is translated as CASSVGLAGNTGELFF.

V is TRBV24-1 and J is TRBJ2-7; D uncertain. The ends were cut back, 6 bases at V and 5 bases at J, with 13 bases in the middle. Looked up from germline, CDR1 is KGHDR and CDR2 is SFDVKD. The CDR3 loop spans 13 amino acids. The CDR3 coding sequence is TGTGCCACCAGTACGGCCAACTTCCACGAGCAGTACTTC. As protein: CATSTANFHEQYF.

J is TRBJ1-1 and V is TRBV5-5, with D maybe TRBD1 (5 bases). The CDR3 length is 13 residues. V dropped 0 bases and J dropped 10 bases, with 13 bases sitting between them. The germline gives CDR1 SGHKS, CDR2 YYEKEE (reference sequence). The CDR3 DNA reads TGTGCCAGCAGCTTGGAAAGGGGATTCGGAGCTTTCTTT. This sequence encodes CASSLERGFGAFF.

V and J are TRBV7-9 and TRBJ2-3, with D perhaps given as TRBD1 or TRBD2 (5 bases each). Per germline, CDR1 SEHNR and CDR2 FQNEAQ (reference sequence). V lost 5 bases to trimming and J lost 1 base, with 13 bases between them. The CDR3 has 15 amino acids. CDR3 amino acids: CASSETGLRTDTQYF. Here the CDR3 DNA reads TGTGCCAGCAGCGAAACAGGACTCCGCACAGATACGCAGTATTTT.

The gene calls are TRBV10-3 and TRBJ2-3; D gene ambiguous. CDR3 size: 15 residues. In germline, CDR1 is ENHRY, CDR2 SYGVKD. The V gene lost 4 bases and the J gene lost 1 base, with 12 bases spanning the gap. CDR3 sequence reads: CAISVSGDGTDTQYF. The CDR3 DNA reads as TGTGCCATCAGTGTTTCTGGGGATGGCACAGATACGCAGTATTTT.

V and J are TRBV5-1 and TRBJ2-7; 8 bases line up with TRBD1. Germline V gene sequence: CDR1 SGHRS, CDR2 YFSETQ. With 2 bases clipped from V and 2 bases from J, the junction kept 9 bases outside the gene matches. The CDR3 spans 16 residues. The CDR3 reads CASSLEPGQAAYEQYF. CDR3 DNA: TGCGCCAGCAGCTTAGAACCGGGACAGGCGGCCTACGAGCAGTACTTC. Drawing the rest from reference TRBV5-1 and TRBJ2-7, the complete variable domain is KAGVTQTPRYLIKTRGQQVTLSCSPISGHRSVSWYQQTPGQGLQFLFEYFSETQRNKGNFPGRFSGRQFSNSRSEMNVSTLELGDSALYLCASSLEPGQAAYEQYFGPGTRLTVT.

This chain connects TRBV12-5 to TRBJ1-1, with TRBD1 matching over 7 bases. The V gene's germline CDR1 is LGHNT and CDR2 FRNRAP. This CDR3 has 15 residues. V trimming: 5 bases; J trimming: 4 bases; junction bases outside the gene matches: 10. As DNA, the CDR3 is TGTGCTAGTGGTGATACAGGGGTTGGAGCCACTGAAGCTTTCTTT. This encodes CASGDTGVGATEAFF. Full variable domain (missing parts from reference TRBV12-5 and TRBJ1-1): DARVTQTPRHKVTEMGQEVTMRCQPILGHNTVFWYRQTMMQGLELLAYFRNRAPLDDSGMPKDRFSAEMPDATLATLKIQPSEPRDSAVYFCASGDTGVGATEAFFGQGTRLTVV.

J is TRBJ2-3 and V is TRBV2; D is ambiguous. CDR3 length: 13 residues. The germline V gene encodes CDR1 SNHLY and CDR2 FYNNEI. The V gene lost 6 bases and the J gene lost 2 bases, with 9 bases spanning the gap. In DNA, the CDR3 is TGTGCCAGCAGGTACAGCTTCACAGATACGCAGTATTTT. Protein sequence: CASRYSFTDTQYF. Full variable domain (remainder filled in from reference TRBV2 and TRBJ2-3): EPEVTQTPSHQVTQMGQEVILRCVPISNHLYFYWYRQILGQKVEFLVSFYNNEISEKSEIFDDQFSVERPDGSNFTLKIRSTKLEDSAMYFCASRYSFTDTQYFGPGTRLTVL.

The rearrangement uses TRBV19 and TRBJ2-2; 8 bases line up with TRBD1. The V and J ends lost 5 bases and 6 bases, in that order; junction bases with no gene match: 8. The CDR3 covers 15 residues. Germline loops: CDR1 LNHDA, CDR2 SQIVND (reference sequence). CDR3: CASSDGTGGPGELFF. The CDR3 nucleotides read TGTGCCAGTAGTGACGGGACAGGAGGTCCCGGGGAGCTGTTTTTT.

The gene calls are TRBV15 and TRBJ2-1; 8 bases align to TRBD2. The length of the CDR3 is 16 residues. Trimming at V came to 5 bases and at J to 1 base, leaving 7 bases not matched to a gene. CDR1 and CDR2 from the germline V gene are LNHNV and YYDKDF (reference sequence). CDR3: CATSSLAGKSYNEQFF. DNA of the CDR3: TGTGCCACCAGCTCCTTAGCGGGAAAGTCCTACAATGAGCAGTTCTTC.

The genes are TRBV11-2 and TRBJ2-2; 9 bases are a match to TRBD1. This CDR3 has 14 amino acids. The V gene's germline CDR1 is SGHAT and CDR2 FQNNGV. Trimming removed 4 bases from V and 6 bases from J; junction bases left unmatched: 3. CDR3 protein: CASSSRQGAGELFF. Written as DNA, the CDR3 is TGTGCCAGCAGCTCACGACAGGGGGCCGGGGAGCTGTTTTTT.

The chain employs TRBV5-6 and TRBJ2-1; the match to TRBD1 covers 12 bases. Germline trimming cut 1 base from V and 8 bases from J; bases unmatched to any gene: 7. CDR1 SGHDT and CDR2 YYEEEE come from the germline V gene. The CDR3 consists of 16 residues. CDR3 nucleotides: TGTGCCAGCAGCTTGATGGGACAGGGGGCAGGCCATGAGCAGTTCTTC. Translation: CASSLMGQGAGHEQFF.

The V gene is TRBV4-3, the J gene TRBJ1-2; no firm D call. Germline assignment: CDR1 LGHNA and CDR2 YSLEER. CDR3 length: 14 residues. The V end lost 1 base, the J end lost 6 bases, and 12 bases lay between the germline ends. The CDR3, as DNA: TGCGCCAGCAGCCAAGCGGGCGTTGAGAATGGCTACACCTTC. Translating gives CASSQAGVENGYTF.

The chain is built from TRBV30 and TRBJ1-3; possibly TRBD1 for D (5 bases). Trimming took 0 bases from V and 2 from J, leaving 11 bases between them. From germline, CDR1 is GTSNPN and CDR2 SVGIG (reference sequence). This CDR3 is 15 amino acids long. The CDR3 region is CAWSVLRGAGNTIYF. DNA of the CDR3: TGTGCCTGGAGTGTACTTCGGGGGGCTGGAAACACCATATATTTT.

The V and J genes are TRBV28 and TRBJ2-7; D unclear. With 3 bases removed from V and 3 bases from J, the gap between germline ends came to 24 bases. There are 18 residues in the CDR3. Germline CDR1 and CDR2: MDHEN and SYDVKM. This CDR3 is CASSFPPFFSGRLYEQYF. CDR3 nucleotides: TGTGCCAGCAGTTTTCCCCCATTCTTTTCCGGGCGGCTCTACGAGCAGTACTTC.